This TCR beta chain is drawn from a study of PD-1 blockade in classical Hodgkin lymphoma (dated by TCRdb to 2020 to 2022). Notes on the research overall: Nivolumab dosing was 3 mg/kg intravenously every 2 weeks, continuing until either disease progression or unacceptable toxicity. To define a peripheral blood immune signature of response to PD-1 blockade in classical Hodgkin lymphoma, the study combined TCR beta sequencing with CyTOF.

Results and caveats for the whole study, not just this receptor: Baseline diversity similar to that of newly diagnosed patients was observed in trial patients achieving complete response, whereas significantly lower diversity was observed in partial responders and progressors. Lower diversity was seen in patients whose nivolumab began less than 1 year after ASCT, and these patients were left out of later analyses so that immune reconstitution would not confound the results. By C4D1, a significant rise was seen in CD4+ TCR diversity but not in CD8+ TCR diversity (p=0.0027 vs p=0.16), and the rise was most apparent among complete responders (p=0.02). The study was restricted to a single clinical trial cohort, and the causes of repertoire differences, possibly disease activity or prior therapy, were left undefined. Baseline TCR diversity was reported to be lower in newly diagnosed patients than in healthy donors and to be lower still in relapsed/refractory patients.

A note on this clone: What antigen it recognizes has not been identified. Qualities for individual bases were not recorded, and no much larger clone is one base off.

Genomic DNA was isolated using the Qiagen DNeasy kit from unsorted PBMCs as well as from negatively selected CD4+ and CD8+ fractions. TCR beta CDR3 regions were subjected to amplification by immunoSEQ multiplex PCR with primers that anneal to V and J segments. A synthetic immune receptor repertoire was used to minimize amplification bias, and any remaining bias was removed computationally after sequencing. Per the source publication's procedure: Repertoire diversity was quantified as the Shannon entropy index using custom Python scripts. Unsorted, CD4+ and CD8+ repertoires were analyzed separately, except in combined analyses where CD4+ and CD8+ sequences were merged in silico. Clonal expansion was defined as a frequency increase of at least 2-fold after treatment compared with C1D1, and clones undetected at baseline were assigned a pseudocount of 0.5. Singleton clones were defined as clones with 0 or 1 copy at C1D1, and non-singleton clones were defined as clones with 2 or more copies. Clones expanded in unsorted samples were annotated as CD4+, CD8+ or unknown by matching protein sequences in sorted samples from the same patient. Diversity changes from C1D1 to C4D1 were tested in paired samples using Wilcoxon tests. TCRdb mirrors the immuneACCESS table, restricted to in-frame sequences. Some clones are absent from its copies; in checked studies, under half trace to an unresolved V gene, and the reason for the others is unknown. From that table come the V and J calls and clone size; the DNA was used to work out D and trimming. The sample table holds 100,000 or so clones, of which roughly 91% were seen once. The leading ten clones occupy around 2% of the sample.

The sample's time point label, decoded: cycle 4 day 1 (C4D1), after less than 7 weeks of nivolumab. Relapse after autologous stem cell transplantation had occurred in all trial patients, and cohorts A, B and C were distinguished by prior brentuximab vedotin exposure. The trial cohort included 55 to 65 patients with relapsed/refractory classical Hodgkin lymphoma, and each patient had a best overall response of complete response, partial response or progressive disease. Trial patients were treated with single-agent nivolumab in the multi-cohort phase II CheckMate 205 trial. An independent review committee assessed best overall response by applying the 2007 International Working Group response criteria. Trial PBMCs were collected just before the start of nivolumab (C1D1) and during therapy at cycle 2 day 1 and cycle 4 day 1. Peripheral blood was collected in 8 mL Vacutainer Cell Preparation Tubes, from which PBMCs were isolated by centrifugation and then cryopreserved.

From the cysteine through the phenylalanine, the CDR3 covers 15 amino acids. Left in the record is the CDR3 DNA by itself, 45 bases read in frame from the first base. V is pared back by 0 bases and J by 4 bases, with 10 bases lying between the germline termini. CDR1 is given as LGHNA and CDR2 as YNFKEQ, both from the germline V gene. The chain links TRBV4-2 with TRBJ2-1, with the identity of the D gene unclear. The material sequenced was peripheral blood mononuclear cells (PBMCs), taken before the fourth cycle of nivolumab. The sequence was obtained from a human donor with classical Hodgkin lymphoma. The CDR3 here reads CASSQDRSAYNEQFF. In nucleotides, the sequence is TGTGCCAGCAGCCAAGACAGGTCGGCTTACAATGAGCAGTTCTTC.